The 29 T cell receptor beta chains below come from one sample, sequenced in a study of T cell responses to AZD1222 COVID-19 vaccine. TCRdb's copy holds only in-frame clones and misses some; the assay was immunoSEQ multiplex PCR. The table records some 69,000 clones, around 86% of them present only once. Sequenced material: peripheral blood, taken on day 0 of AZD1222 vaccination. Receptors were obtained from an adult in good health.

The rearrangement joins TRBV6-5 to TRBJ1-1; D may be TRBD1 (5 bases). V was cut by 2 bases and J by 1 base, with 11 bases left in between. The CDR3 loop spans 15 amino acids. CDR1 MNHEY and CDR2 SVGAGI come from the germline V gene. This chain's CDR3 is CASSYLGPGNTEAFF. CDR3 DNA: TGTGCCAGCAGTTACCTGGGGCCGGGGAACACTGAAGCTTTCTTT.

V usage is TRBV2 and J usage is TRBJ1-5, with D possibly TRBD1 on 5 matching bases. The V end was cut by 7 bases, the J end by 6 bases, with 16 bases between. This CDR3 contains 14 residues. Germline CDR1 and CDR2: SNHLY and FYNNEI. CDR3 coding DNA: TGTGCCAGCACCCGGGAGGGACCCATTCAGCCCCAGCATTTT. This sequence encodes CASTREGPIQPQHF.

This chain uses TRBV6-2 or TRBV6-3 with TRBJ1-5; the D gene is possibly TRBD1 (6 bases). The CDR3 spans 16 residues. Per germline, CDR1 MNHEY and CDR2 SVGEGT. Trimming pared 0 bases from V and 4 bases from J, leaving 13 bases between. CDR3 sequence reads: CASSYSGGGRNQPQHF. CDR3 in DNA: TGTGCCAGCAGTTACTCGGGAGGGGGAAGGAATCAGCCCCAGCATTTT.

The chain joins TRBV7-9 to TRBJ1-4; D is perhaps TRBD1 (6 bases). CDR3 length: 17 residues. V dropped 5 bases and J dropped 0 bases, with 16 bases sitting between them. Per the germline V gene, CDR1 is SEHNR and CDR2 is FQNEAQ (reference sequence). The CDR3 nucleotides are TGTGCCAGCAGCGACGGACAGATTTTTGCAACTAATGAAAAACTGTTTTTT. This sequence encodes CASSDGQIFATNEKLFF.

Details on this clone: Other DNA sequences within the sample encode an identical CDR3. The V gene is TRBV18, the J gene TRBJ1-5; D remains ambiguous. The V end lost 6 bases, the J end lost 0 bases, and 9 bases lay between the germline ends. CDR3 length equals 14 residues. CDR1 and CDR2 (germline): KGHSH, LQKENI. CDR3 in DNA: TGTGCCAGCTCCCCGGACTATAGCAATCAGCCCCAGCATTTT. Its protein is CASSPDYSNQPQHF.

The chain joins TRBV20-1 to TRBJ2-2, with D maybe TRBD1 (5 bases). Germline CDR1 reads DFQATT; CDR2 reads SNEGSKA (reference sequence). With 3 bases removed from V and 8 bases from J, the gap between germline ends came to 16 bases. The length of the CDR3 is 14 residues. The CDR3 DNA sequence: TGCAGTGCTAGTTATCTGGCCGCAGGGGGGGAGCTGTTTTTT. Protein product: CSASYLAAGGELFF.

CDR3 coding DNA: TGTGCCTGGAGTGTAATTTCGGGTTCGGCCACTGAAGCTTTCTTT. Its translation is CAWSVISGSATEAFF. The chain is built from TRBV30 and TRBJ1-1; D uncertain. Germline-derived CDR1 and CDR2 are GTSNPN and SVGIG (reference sequence). CDR3 size: 15 residues. Trimming removed 0 bases from V and 4 bases from J, with 15 bases in between.

The V gene is TRBV5-6, the J gene TRBJ2-7, with 7 bases that match TRBD1. CDR3 length: 15 residues. Germline V lookup: CDR1 SGHDT, CDR2 YYEEEE. With V trimmed by 7 bases and J by 4 bases, 14 bases remained unmatched. CDR3 nucleotides: TGTGCCAGCCGCAGGTCTGGACAGGATCTATACGAGCAGTACTTC. Residues: CASRRSGQDLYEQYF.

The chain links TRBV7-3 to TRBJ1-1; D gene uncertain. The CDR3 is 13 residues long. Germline values: CDR1 SGHTA, CDR2 FQGTGA. Trimming stripped 1 base from V and 1 base from J, with 4 bases between. This CDR3 reads CASSLKRNTEAFF. The CDR3 DNA sequence: TGTGCCAGCAGCTTAAAACGGAACACTGAAGCTTTCTTT.

V usage is TRBV25-1 and J usage is TRBJ1-2; 7 bases line up with TRBD1. After removal of 6 bases from V and 4 bases from J, the junction contained 5 bases not matched to a gene. Germline loops: CDR1 MGHDK, CDR2 SYGVNS. The CDR3 extends over 13 amino acids. CDR3 sequence: CASSSGTVYGYTF. CDR3 nucleotide sequence: TGTGCCAGCAGCTCCGGGACAGTCTATGGCTACACCTTC.

The rearrangement links TRBV9 to TRBJ1-2; no clear D. With 3 bases removed from V and 1 base from J, the gap between germline ends came to 13 bases. Germline V CDR1 and CDR2: SGDLS, YYNGEE. The CDR3 spans 15 residues. CDR3 DNA: TGTGCCAGCAGCGGAGGACGGAGACTTAACTATGGCTACACCTTC. This translates into CASSGGRRLNYGYTF.

The chain joins TRBV6-5 to TRBJ1-5; TRBD1 matches at 7 bases. The junction had 9 bases not matched to a gene; V was cut back by 5 bases and J by 5 bases. Per germline, CDR1 MNHEY and CDR2 SVGAGI. CDR3 size: 15 residues. The CDR3 spells CASSLQDRNYQPQHF. The CDR3 DNA sequence: TGTGCCAGCAGTCTACAGGACAGGAACTATCAGCCCCAGCATTTT.

The J gene is TRBJ2-3, the V gene TRBV12-3 or TRBV12-4; possible D gene TRBD1, 6 bases. The CDR3 contains 13 residues. Trimming cost V 4 bases and J 4 bases, with 9 bases left between them. DNA of the CDR3: TGTGCCAGCAGTTACGGGACATCAGATACGCAGTATTTT. Its protein is CASSYGTSDTQYF.

This clone was seen more than once but under ten times. The gene calls are TRBV5-6 and TRBJ2-1, with TRBD1 identical over 8 bases. Germline V CDR1 and CDR2: SGHDT, YYEEEE. This CDR3 has 15 residues. V trimming: 4 bases; J trimming: 0 bases; junction bases outside the gene matches: 3. CDR3 in DNA: TGTGCCAGCAGCCCGGGACAGGACTCCTACAATGAGCAGTTCTTC. Its translation is CASSPGQDSYNEQFF.

The V and J genes are TRBV5-1 and TRBJ1-3; possible D gene TRBD1, 5 bases. Germline values: CDR1 SGHRS, CDR2 YFSETQ. Between the trimmed V and J ends, which lost 0 bases and 7 bases, there was a span of 11 bases. The CDR3 covers 14 residues. The DNA of the CDR3 is TGCGCCAGCAGCTTGGCCCCAGGGCCGAACACCATATATTTT. As protein: CASSLAPGPNTIYF.

The chain combines TRBV5-1 with TRBJ1-2; no clear D. The CDR3 length is 13 residues. Germline lookup yields CDR1 SGHRS and CDR2 YFSETQ. Trimming removed 0 bases at V and 6 bases at J, with 9 bases between. The CDR3 coding sequence is TGCGCCAGCAGCTTGGCCGTACAGAATGGCTACACCTTC. Translated: CASSLAVQNGYTF.

The table lists this clone with a count of one. The CDR3 reads CASSRAANTDTQYF. The CDR3 coding sequence is TGTGCCAGCAGCCGAGCAGCGAACACAGATACGCAGTATTTT. The chain employs TRBV7-9 and TRBJ2-3; the D is unclear. Germline V gene sequence: CDR1 SEHNR, CDR2 FQNEAQ (reference sequence). Trimming removed 5 bases at V and 2 bases at J, with 11 bases between. The CDR3 is 14 residues long. Supplemented by reference TRBV7-9 and TRBJ2-3, the full variable domain reads DTGVSQNPRHKITKRGQNVTFRCDPISEHNRLYWYRQTLGQGPEFLTYFQNEAQLEKSRLLSDRFSAERPKGSFSTLEIQRTEQGDSAMYLCASSRAANTDTQYFGPGTRLTVL.

V is TRBV28 and J is TRBJ1-5; maybe TRBD1 (6 bases). The CDR3 extends over 18 amino acids. Trimming removed 6 bases at V and 1 base at J, with 22 bases between. Germline V gives CDR1 MDHEN, CDR2 SYDVKM. This chain's CDR3 is CASRTEHGGGRSNQPQHF. As DNA, the CDR3 is TGTGCCAGCAGAACCGAACACGGGGGCGGGCGGAGCAATCAGCCCCAGCATTTT.

The chain is built from TRBV7-8 and TRBJ1-1; weak D call: TRBD1 (6 bases). V was trimmed by 6 bases and J by 5 bases, leaving 13 bases between them. From germline, CDR1 is SGHVS and CDR2 FQNEAQ. The CDR3 extends over 13 amino acids. CDR3 coding DNA: TGTGCCAGCAGTACAGGGCTGGGAACTGAAGCTTTCTTT. It yields the protein CASSTGLGTEAFF.

The chain combines TRBV19 with TRBJ1-6; a weak D match, TRBD1 (5 bases). The CDR3 is 14 residues long. The V and J ends lost 7 bases and 6 bases respectively, with 13 bases between them. In germline, CDR1 is LNHDA, CDR2 SQIVND (reference sequence). The CDR3 DNA follows: TGTGCCAGTACACGGGGGAGGATTAATTCACCCCTCCACTTT. Translation: CASTRGRINSPLHF.

To note about this clone: This sample includes further DNA sequences coding for the same CDR3. The chain combines TRBV7-2 with TRBJ1-1; weak D call: TRBD1 (6 bases). There are 14 residues in the CDR3. Germline assignment: CDR1 SGHTA and CDR2 FQGNSA. Trimming took off 1 base at V and 5 bases at J, with 11 bases between the two ends. This chain's CDR3 is CASSLVGGRTEAFF. The CDR3 DNA reads as TGTGCCAGCAGCTTAGTCGGGGGCAGGACTGAAGCTTTCTTT.

The chain couples TRBV19 to TRBJ1-2, with 10 bases identical to TRBD1. The CDR3 runs 13 residues. The ends lost 10 bases at V and 7 bases at J; junction bases unmatched: 9. The germline gives CDR1 LNHDA, CDR2 SQIVND (reference sequence). The DNA of the CDR3 is TGTGCCATCGGGGGACAGGGGCTTGGTGGCTACACCTTC. This gives the protein CAIGGQGLGGYTF.

The J gene is TRBJ1-1, the V gene TRBV11-2; D gene unclear. Trimming shortened V by 5 bases and J by 5 bases, and 12 bases separated the two germline ends. From germline, CDR1 is SGHAT and CDR2 FQNNGV. There are 13 residues in the CDR3. As DNA, the CDR3 is TGTGCCAGCAGCCACTCTCCGGAGACTGAAGCTTTCTTT. This translates into CASSHSPETEAFF.

The rearrangement links TRBV9 to TRBJ1-2, with TRBD1 matching 8 bases. V was pared by 0 bases and J by 4 bases, with 2 bases of the junction left unmatched. CDR1 SGDLS and CDR2 YYNGEE come from the germline V gene. The CDR3 runs 14 residues. In DNA, the CDR3 is TGTGCCAGCAGCGTAGGGCAGGGGGCCTATGGCTACACCTTC. It yields the protein CASSVGQGAYGYTF.

This clone was seen once. CDR3 residues: CSARDTTYEQYF. CDR3 nucleotide sequence: TGCAGCGCCCGGGACACCACCTACGAGCAGTACTTC. This chain links TRBV29-1 with TRBJ2-7; perhaps TRBD1 as D (6 bases). The CDR3 loop spans 12 amino acids. Germline assignment: CDR1 SQVTM and CDR2 ANQGSEA. Trimming removed 7 bases from V and 2 bases from J, with 12 bases in between.

DNA of the CDR3: TGCGCCAGCAGCCAAGAAAGCTGGCAGCCCCAGCATTTT. The encoded protein is CASSQESWQPQHF. The rearrangement joins TRBV4-1 to TRBJ1-5; D ambiguous. In germline, CDR1 is MGHRA, CDR2 YSYEKL. This CDR3 comprises 13 residues. The V and J ends lost 0 bases and 7 bases respectively, with 7 bases between them.

The chain couples TRBV15 to TRBJ2-1, with 9 bases fitting TRBD1. After removal of 3 bases from V and 5 bases from J, the junction contained 5 bases not matched to a gene. This CDR3 has 15 residues. Germline CDR1 is LNHNV and CDR2 is YYDKDF (reference sequence). As DNA, the CDR3 is TGTGCCACCAGCAGGGGGGGACAGGGAGACAATGAGCAGTTCTTC. Encoded protein: CATSRGGQGDNEQFF.

This chain uses TRBV6-5 with TRBJ1-1, with D perhaps TRBD1 (6 bases). V lost 6 bases to trimming and J lost 1 base, with 12 bases between them. This CDR3 spans 14 amino acids. Germline V gives CDR1 MNHEY, CDR2 SVGAGI. This CDR3 reads CASSLDSANTEAFF. Here the CDR3 DNA reads TGTGCCAGCAGCCTGGACAGCGCGAACACTGAAGCTTTCTTT.

This clone occurred a few times. The rearrangement uses TRBV6-5 and TRBJ1-5; a weak D match, TRBD1 (6 bases). Trimming removed 4 bases at V and 0 bases at J, with 10 bases between. The CDR3 is made up of 15 amino acids. Germline CDR1 is MNHEY and CDR2 is SVGAGI. CDR3 bases: TGTGCCAGCAGTTTACAACAGGGTAGCAATCAGCCCCAGCATTTT. It encodes CASSLQQGSNQPQHF.